This T cell receptor (beta chain) was sequenced for a study of shared clonotypes between healthy human individuals. Whole-study context: Per donor, CD8 memory used one plate, CD8 naive used two, CD4 memory used three and CD4 naive used three. Regarding the study as a whole: Clonotype sharing among donors likely depends on sequencing depth.

The CDR3 has 14 amino acids. With V trimmed by 6 bases and J by 5 bases, 4 bases remained unmatched. Germline V gene data show CDR1 as WSHSY and CDR2 as SAAADI. CD4+ cells yielded CD45RA+ naive and CD45RA-negative memory subsets. The authors' processing: Filtering was not the same, since immunoSEQ gave junction-only sequences without quality scores. This table comes from immunoSEQ multiplex PCR, and its TCRdb copy is limited to in-frame clones, with some not included. The V and J calls and clone size were taken over from that table, and D and trimming were inferred from the DNA. The table records roughly 1,600,000 clones, about 98.5% of them present only once. As for this clone: Its specificity is not known.

The chain links TRBV10-2 to TRBJ2-3; 11 positions agree with TRBD2. The receptor comes from a man aged 25 to 45 in good health. The sample consisted of naive CD4+ T cells sorted from blood. Specified subset: CD45RA+ positively selected. For the CDR3, the DNA is TGCGCCAGCAGACTAGCGGGGGTATTAGATACGCAGTATTTT. Its protein is CASRLAGVLDTQYF.